This TCR beta chain emerged from a study of blood T cells in healthy people across ages. Sample-barcoded 5' priming and a J-beta primer mix drove a second PCR of roughly 6 to 12 cycles. In TCRdb, the 5' RACE reads were re-called with MiXCR into one record per CDR3 protein. This sample carries more than 600,000 distinct CDR3 sequences, around a quarter of them seen once, and the ten largest clones take 9% to 9.5%. Per germline, CDR1 ENHRY and CDR2 SYGVKD. V gave up 1 base and J gave up 5 bases, with 5 bases separating them. The CDR3 has 12 amino acids. This sample was also put to use in a study of T cells of mothers and their children. From that report: Using around 1.4 ug per 15 ul, all extracted RNA underwent cDNA synthesis.

The source is a boy under 18 in good health. The chain couples TRBV10-3 to TRBJ2-5; D gene unclear. Specimen: blood. The CDR3 DNA sequence: TGTGCCATCAGTGAGTTGATGGAGACCCAGTACTTC. It codes for CAISELMETQYF.